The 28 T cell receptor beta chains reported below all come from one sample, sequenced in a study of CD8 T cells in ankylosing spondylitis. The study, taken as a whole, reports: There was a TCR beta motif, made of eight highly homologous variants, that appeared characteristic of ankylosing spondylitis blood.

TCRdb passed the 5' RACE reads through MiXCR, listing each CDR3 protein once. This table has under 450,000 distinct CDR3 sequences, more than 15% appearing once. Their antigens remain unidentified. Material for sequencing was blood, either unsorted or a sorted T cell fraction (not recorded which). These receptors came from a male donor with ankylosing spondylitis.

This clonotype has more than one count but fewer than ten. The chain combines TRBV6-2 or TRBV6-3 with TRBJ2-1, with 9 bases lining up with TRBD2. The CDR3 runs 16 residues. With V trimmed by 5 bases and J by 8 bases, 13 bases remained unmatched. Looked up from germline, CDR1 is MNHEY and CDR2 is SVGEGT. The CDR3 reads CASSRPTAGGGHEQFF. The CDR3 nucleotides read TGTGCCAGCAGTCGCCCAACGGCGGGAGGGGGGCATGAGCAGTTCTTC.

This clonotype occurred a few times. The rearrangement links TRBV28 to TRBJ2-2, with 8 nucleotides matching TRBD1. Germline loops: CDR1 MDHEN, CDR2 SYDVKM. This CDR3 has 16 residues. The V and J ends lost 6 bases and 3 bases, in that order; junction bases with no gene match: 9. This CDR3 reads CASRAGQGLYTGELFF. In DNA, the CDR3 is TGTGCCAGCAGAGCTGGACAGGGTTTGTACACCGGGGAGCTGTTTTTT.

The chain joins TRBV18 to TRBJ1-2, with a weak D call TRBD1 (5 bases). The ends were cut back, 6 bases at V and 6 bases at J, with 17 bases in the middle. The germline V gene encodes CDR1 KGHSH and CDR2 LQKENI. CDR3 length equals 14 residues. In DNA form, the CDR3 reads TGTGCCAGCTCGCTGACCCAGGGAGGTGATGGCTACACCTTC. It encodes CASSLTQGGDGYTF.

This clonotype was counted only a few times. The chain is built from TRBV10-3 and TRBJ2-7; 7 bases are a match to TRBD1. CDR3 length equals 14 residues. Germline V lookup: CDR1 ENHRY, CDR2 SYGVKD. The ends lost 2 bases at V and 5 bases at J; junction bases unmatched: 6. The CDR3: CAISEDRDRNEQYF. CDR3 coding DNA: TGTGCCATCAGTGAGGACAGGGATAGGAACGAGCAGTACTTC.

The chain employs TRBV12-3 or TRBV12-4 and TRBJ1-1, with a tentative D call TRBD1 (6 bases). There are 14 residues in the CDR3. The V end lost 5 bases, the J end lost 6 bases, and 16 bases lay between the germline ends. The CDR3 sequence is CASSQQQGRAEAFF. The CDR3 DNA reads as TGTGCCAGCAGTCAACAACAGGGTCGGGCTGAAGCTTTCTTT.

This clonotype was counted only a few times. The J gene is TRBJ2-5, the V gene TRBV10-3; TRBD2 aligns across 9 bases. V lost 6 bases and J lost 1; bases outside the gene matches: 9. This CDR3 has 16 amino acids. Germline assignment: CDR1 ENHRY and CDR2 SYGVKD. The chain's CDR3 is CAISATGTSFQETQYF. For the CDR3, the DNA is TGTGCCATCAGCGCAACCGGGACTAGCTTCCAAGAGACCCAGTACTTC.

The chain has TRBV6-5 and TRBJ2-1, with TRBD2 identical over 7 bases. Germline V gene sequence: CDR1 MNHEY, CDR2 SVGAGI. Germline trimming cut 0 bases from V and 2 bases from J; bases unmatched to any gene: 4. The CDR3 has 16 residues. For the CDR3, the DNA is TGTGCCAGCAGTTACTCGAGTCGGGGGGCCTACAATGAGCAGTTCTTC. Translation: CASSYSSRGAYNEQFF.

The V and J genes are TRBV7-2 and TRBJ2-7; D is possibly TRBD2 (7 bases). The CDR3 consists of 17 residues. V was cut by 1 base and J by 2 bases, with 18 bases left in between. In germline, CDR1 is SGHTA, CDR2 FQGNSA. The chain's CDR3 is CASSLVGGQAGAYEQYF. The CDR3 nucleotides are TGTGCCAGCAGCTTAGTGGGGGGGCAGGCCGGGGCCTACGAGCAGTACTTC. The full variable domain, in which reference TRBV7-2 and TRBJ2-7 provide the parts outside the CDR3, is GAGVSQSPSNKVTEKGKDVELRCDPISGHTALYWYRQSLGQGLEFLIYFQGNSAPDKSGLPSDRFSAERTGGSVSTLTIQRTQQEDSAVYLCASSLVGGQAGAYEQYFGPGTRLTVT.

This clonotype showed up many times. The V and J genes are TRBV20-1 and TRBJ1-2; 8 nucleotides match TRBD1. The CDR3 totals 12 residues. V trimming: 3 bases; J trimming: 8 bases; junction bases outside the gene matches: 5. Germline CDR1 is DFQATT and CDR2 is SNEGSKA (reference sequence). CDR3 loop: CSASRGLGGYTF. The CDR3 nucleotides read TGCAGTGCTAGCAGGGGGCTGGGGGGCTACACCTTC.

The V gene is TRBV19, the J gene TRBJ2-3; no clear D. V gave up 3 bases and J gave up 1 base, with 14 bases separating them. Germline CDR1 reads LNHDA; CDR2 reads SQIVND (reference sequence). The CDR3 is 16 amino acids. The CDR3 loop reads CASSMGYIKGTDTQYF. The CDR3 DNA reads TGTGCCAGTAGTATGGGCTACATCAAGGGCACAGATACGCAGTATTTT.

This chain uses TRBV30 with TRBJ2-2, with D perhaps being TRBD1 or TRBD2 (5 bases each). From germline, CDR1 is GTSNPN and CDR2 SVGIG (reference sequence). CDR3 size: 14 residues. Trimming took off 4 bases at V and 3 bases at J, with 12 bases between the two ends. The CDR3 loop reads CAWTTGRYTGELFF. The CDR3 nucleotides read TGTGCCTGGACCACGGGACGGTACACCGGGGAGCTGTTTTTT.

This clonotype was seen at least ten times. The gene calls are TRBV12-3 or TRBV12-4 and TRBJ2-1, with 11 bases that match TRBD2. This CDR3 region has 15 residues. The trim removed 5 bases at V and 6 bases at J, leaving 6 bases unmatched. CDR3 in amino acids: CASSQLAGVRNEQFF. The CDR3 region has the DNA TGTGCCAGCAGTCAACTAGCGGGAGTTCGCAATGAGCAGTTCTTC.

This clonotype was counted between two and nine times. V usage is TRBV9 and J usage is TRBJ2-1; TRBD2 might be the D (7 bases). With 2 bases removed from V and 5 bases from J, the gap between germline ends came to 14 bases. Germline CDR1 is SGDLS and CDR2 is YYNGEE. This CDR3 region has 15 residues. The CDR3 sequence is CASSVRRGGHNEQFF. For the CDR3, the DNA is TGTGCCAGCAGCGTCCGCAGGGGAGGGCACAATGAGCAGTTCTTC.

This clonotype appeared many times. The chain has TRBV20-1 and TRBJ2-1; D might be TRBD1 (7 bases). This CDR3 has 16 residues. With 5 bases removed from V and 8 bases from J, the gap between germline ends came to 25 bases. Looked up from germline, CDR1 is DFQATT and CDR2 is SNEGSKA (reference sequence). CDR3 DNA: TGCAGTGCTCCCCCCGGAGGGACAGTGAGGGTCGATGAGCAGTTCTTC. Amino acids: CSAPPGGTVRVDEQFF.

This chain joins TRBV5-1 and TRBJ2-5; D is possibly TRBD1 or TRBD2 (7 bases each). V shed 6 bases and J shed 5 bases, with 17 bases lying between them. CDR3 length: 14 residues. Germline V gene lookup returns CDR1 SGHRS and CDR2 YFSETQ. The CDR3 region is CASKLNRGGETQYF. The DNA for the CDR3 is TGCGCCAGCAAGCTAAACAGGGGAGGGGAGACCCAGTACTTC.

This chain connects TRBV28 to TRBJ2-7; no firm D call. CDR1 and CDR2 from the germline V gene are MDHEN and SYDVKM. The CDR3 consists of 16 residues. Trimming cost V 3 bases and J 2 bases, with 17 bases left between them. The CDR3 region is CASSFDGPVETYEQYF. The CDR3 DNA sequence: TGTGCCAGCAGTTTCGATGGTCCGGTGGAAACCTACGAGCAGTACTTC. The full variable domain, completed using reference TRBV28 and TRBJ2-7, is DVKVTQSSRYLVKRTGEKVFLECVQDMDHENMFWYRQDPGLGLRLIYFSYDVKMKEKGDIPEGYSVSREKKERFSLILESASTNQTSMYLCASSFDGPVETYEQYFGPGTRLTVT.

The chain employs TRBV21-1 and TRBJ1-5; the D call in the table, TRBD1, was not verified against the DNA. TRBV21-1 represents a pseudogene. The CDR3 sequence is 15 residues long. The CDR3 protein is CASSGSKSPHQPQHF. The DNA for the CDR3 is TGTGCCAGCAGCGGTTCGAAATCCCCCCATCAGCCCCAGCATTTT.

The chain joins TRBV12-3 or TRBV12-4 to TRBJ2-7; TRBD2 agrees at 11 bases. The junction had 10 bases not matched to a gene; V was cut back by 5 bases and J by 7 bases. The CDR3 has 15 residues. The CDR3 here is CASSMGTSGAPEQYF. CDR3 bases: TGTGCCAGCAGTATGGGGACTAGCGGTGCCCCAGAGCAGTACTTC.

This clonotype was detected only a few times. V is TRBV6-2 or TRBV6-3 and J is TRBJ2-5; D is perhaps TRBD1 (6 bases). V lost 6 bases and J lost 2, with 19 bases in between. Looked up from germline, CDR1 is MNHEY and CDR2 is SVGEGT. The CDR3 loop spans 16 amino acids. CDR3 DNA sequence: TGTGCCAGCAGACGAGGATATAGGACAGTTCAAGAGACCCAGTACTTC. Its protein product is CASRRGYRTVQETQYF.

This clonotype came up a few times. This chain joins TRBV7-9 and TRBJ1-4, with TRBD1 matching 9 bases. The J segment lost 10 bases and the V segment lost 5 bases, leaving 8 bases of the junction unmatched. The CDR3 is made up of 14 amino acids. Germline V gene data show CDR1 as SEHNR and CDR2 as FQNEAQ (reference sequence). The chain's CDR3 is CASSPGTGMVKLFF. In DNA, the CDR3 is TGTGCCAGCAGCCCCGGGACAGGGATGGTAAAACTGTTTTTT.

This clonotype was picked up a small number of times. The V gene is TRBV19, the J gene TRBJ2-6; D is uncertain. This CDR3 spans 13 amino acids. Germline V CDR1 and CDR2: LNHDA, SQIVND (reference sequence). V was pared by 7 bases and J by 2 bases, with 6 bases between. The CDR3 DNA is TGTGCCAGTAACACACCTGGGGCCAACGTCCTGACTTTC. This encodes CASNTPGANVLTF. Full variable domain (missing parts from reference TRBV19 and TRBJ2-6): DGGITQSPKYLFRKEGQNVTLSCEQNLNHDAMYWYRQDPGQGLRLIYYSQIVNDFQKGDIAEGYSVSREKKESFPLTVTSAQKNPTAFYLCASNTPGANVLTFGAGSRLTVL.

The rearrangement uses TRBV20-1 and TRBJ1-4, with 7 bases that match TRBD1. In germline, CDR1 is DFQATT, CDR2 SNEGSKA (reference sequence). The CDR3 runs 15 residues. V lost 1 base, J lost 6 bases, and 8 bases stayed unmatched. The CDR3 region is CSARGGTGTDEKLFF. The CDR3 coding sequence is TGCAGTGCTAGAGGAGGGACCGGGACAGATGAAAAACTGTTTTTT.

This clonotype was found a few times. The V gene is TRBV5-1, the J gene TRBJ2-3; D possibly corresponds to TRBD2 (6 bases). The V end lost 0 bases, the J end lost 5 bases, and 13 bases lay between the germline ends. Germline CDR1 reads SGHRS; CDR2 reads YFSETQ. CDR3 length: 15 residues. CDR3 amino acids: CASSLDPGVGDTQYF. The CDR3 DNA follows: TGCGCCAGCAGCTTGGACCCGGGGGTCGGAGATACGCAGTATTTT. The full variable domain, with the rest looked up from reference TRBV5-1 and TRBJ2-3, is KAGVTQTPRYLIKTRGQQVTLSCSPISGHRSVSWYQQTPGQGLQFLFEYFSETQRNKGNFPGRFSGRQFSNSRSEMNVSTLELGDSALYLCASSLDPGVGDTQYFGPGTRLTVL.

CDR3 bases: TGCGCCAGCAGCCAATTGGCCAGAGATAATCAGCCCCAGCATTTT. Translated, it gives CASSQLARDNQPQHF. The chain uses TRBV4-1 and TRBJ1-5; D is ambiguous. Between the trimmed V and J ends, which lost 2 bases and 4 bases, there was a span of 12 bases. The CDR3 contains 15 residues. The germline CDR1 and CDR2 sequences are MGHRA and YSYEKL.

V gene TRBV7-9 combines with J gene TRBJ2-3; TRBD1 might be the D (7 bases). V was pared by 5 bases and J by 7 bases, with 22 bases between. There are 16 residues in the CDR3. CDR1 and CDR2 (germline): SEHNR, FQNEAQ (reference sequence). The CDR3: CASSDGTEGLGYTQYF. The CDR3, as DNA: TGTGCCAGCAGCGACGGGACAGAGGGACTTGGGTATACGCAGTATTTT.

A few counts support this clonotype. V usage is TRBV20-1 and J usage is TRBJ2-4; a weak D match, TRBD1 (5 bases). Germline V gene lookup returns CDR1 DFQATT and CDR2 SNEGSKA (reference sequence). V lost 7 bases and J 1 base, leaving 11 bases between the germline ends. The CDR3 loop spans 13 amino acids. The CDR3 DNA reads TGCAGTGGTCAGGGTCAGGCCAAAAACATTCAGTACTTC. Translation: CSGQGQAKNIQYF.

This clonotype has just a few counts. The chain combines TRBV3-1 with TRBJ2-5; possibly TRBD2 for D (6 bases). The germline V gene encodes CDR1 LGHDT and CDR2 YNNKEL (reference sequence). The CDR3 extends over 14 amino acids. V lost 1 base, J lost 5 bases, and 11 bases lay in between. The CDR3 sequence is CASSQGWGDETQYF. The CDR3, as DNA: TGTGCCAGCAGCCAAGGTTGGGGGGACGAGACCCAGTACTTC.

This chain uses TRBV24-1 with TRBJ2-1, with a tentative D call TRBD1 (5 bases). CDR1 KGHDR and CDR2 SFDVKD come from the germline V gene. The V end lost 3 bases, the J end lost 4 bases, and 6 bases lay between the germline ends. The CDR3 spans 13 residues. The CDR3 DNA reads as TGTGCCACCAGTGATGGGGCTTACAATGAGCAGTTCTTC. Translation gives CATSDGAYNEQFF.